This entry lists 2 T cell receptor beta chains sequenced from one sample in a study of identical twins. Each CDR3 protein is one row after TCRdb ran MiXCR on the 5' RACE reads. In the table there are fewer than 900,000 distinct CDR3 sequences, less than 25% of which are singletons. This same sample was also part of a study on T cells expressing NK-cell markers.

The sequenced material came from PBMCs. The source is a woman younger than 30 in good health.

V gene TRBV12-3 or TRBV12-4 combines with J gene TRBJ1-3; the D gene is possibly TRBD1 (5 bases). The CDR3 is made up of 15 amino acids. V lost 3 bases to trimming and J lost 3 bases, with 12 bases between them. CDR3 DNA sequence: TGTGCCAGCAGTTTGAGAAGGGGCCGTGGAAACACCATATATTTT. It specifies CASSLRRGRGNTIYF.

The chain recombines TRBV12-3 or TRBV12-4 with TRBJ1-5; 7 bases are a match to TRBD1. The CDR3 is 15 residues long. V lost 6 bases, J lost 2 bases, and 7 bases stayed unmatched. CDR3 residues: CASRRTGEGNQPQHF. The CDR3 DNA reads TGTGCCAGCAGACGGACAGGAGAGGGCAATCAGCCCCAGCATTTT.